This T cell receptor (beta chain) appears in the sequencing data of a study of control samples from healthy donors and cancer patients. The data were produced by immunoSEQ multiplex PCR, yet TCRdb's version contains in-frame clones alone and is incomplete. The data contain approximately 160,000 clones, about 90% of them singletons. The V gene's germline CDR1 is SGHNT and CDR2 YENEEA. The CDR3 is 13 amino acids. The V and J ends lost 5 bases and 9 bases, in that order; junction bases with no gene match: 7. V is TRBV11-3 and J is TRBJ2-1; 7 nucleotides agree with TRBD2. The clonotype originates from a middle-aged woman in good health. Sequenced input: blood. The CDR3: CASSPKTSREQFF. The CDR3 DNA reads TGTGCCAGCAGCCCTAAGACTAGCCGTGAGCAGTTCTTC. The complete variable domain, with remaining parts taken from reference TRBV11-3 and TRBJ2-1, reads EAGVVQSPRYKIIEKKQPVAFWCNPISGHNTLYWYLQNLGQGPELLIRYENEEAVDDSQLPKDRFSAERLKGVDSTLKIQPAELGDSAVYLCASSPKTSREQFFGPGTRLTVL.